This T cell receptor beta chain was recovered during a study of CD8 T cells in ankylosing spondylitis. Broader study findings: Matched ankylosing spondylitis synovial fluid reportedly showed significant enrichment of disease-linked clones.

The CDR3 is 13 residues long. Germline CDR1 KGHSH, CDR2 LQKENI. The V and J ends lost 3 bases and 10 bases respectively, with 13 bases between them. Libraries for TCR beta were made by quantitative 5'-RACE with molecular barcodes. From the 5' RACE reads, TCRdb called clonotypes with MiXCR, one entry per CDR3 protein. The sample records more than 60,000 distinct CDR3 sequences, 5.3% being singletons. This clonotype was counted many times. What it recognizes is unknown. The receptor comes from a male donor with ankylosing spondylitis or in good health (not recorded which). V is TRBV18 and J is TRBJ2-1, with D unclear. The sample consisted of blood, either unsorted or a sorted T cell fraction (not recorded which). This chain's CDR3 is CASSPGREGEQFF. The CDR3 DNA is TGTGCCAGCTCACCGGGAAGGGAAGGGGAGCAGTTCTTC.